One sample yielded the 9 T cell receptor beta chains listed below, sequenced in a study of T-cell memory formation after mild COVID-19. Each CDR3 protein is one row after TCRdb ran MiXCR on the 5' RACE reads. Of 140,000 to 150,000 distinct CDR3 sequences detected, about 5.5% appear once; the ten largest clones hold approximately 2.1%. Sequenced sample: PBMCs or a T cell subset sorted from them (not recorded which). Receptor source: an adult woman who had mild COVID-19 (a few samples of this study predate the infection). Cell type and time point are not known.

The chain is built from TRBV19 and TRBJ1-2; 7 bases are shared with TRBD1. Germline V lookup: CDR1 LNHDA, CDR2 SQIVND (reference sequence). Trimming took 5 bases from V and 8 from J; bases not matched to a gene: 8. CDR3 size: 13 residues. The CDR3 region is CASSAGQMGGYTF. In DNA form, the CDR3 reads TGTGCCAGTAGTGCGGGACAGATGGGAGGCTACACCTTC.

This clonotype has at least ten counts. This sequence joins TRBV25-1 and TRBJ1-2; 7 bases map to TRBD1. Trimming cost V 4 bases and J 3 bases; bases outside gene matches: 2. CDR3 length: 13 residues. Germline CDR1 and CDR2: MGHDK and SYGVNS. The CDR3 loop is CASSVQGDYGYTF. CDR3 coding DNA: TGTGCCAGCAGTGTCCAGGGGGACTATGGCTACACCTTC.

This clonotype occurred a few times. The V gene is TRBV5-6, the J gene TRBJ2-3; D call uncertain. V gave up 4 bases and J gave up 1 base, with 13 bases separating them. Germline CDR1 is SGHDT and CDR2 is YYEEEE. The CDR3 has 15 residues. For the CDR3, the DNA is TGTGCCAGCAGCCGCAAAAATGGAGGCACAGATACGCAGTATTTT. This encodes CASSRKNGGTDTQYF.

The chain combines TRBV3-1 with TRBJ2-7; weak D call: TRBD2 (5 bases). Germline V gene sequence: CDR1 LGHDT, CDR2 YNNKEL (reference sequence). The V and J ends lost 4 bases and 3 bases respectively, with 10 bases between them. The CDR3 consists of 13 residues. CDR3 DNA: TGTGCCAGCAGCCCCACGGAGGTCTACGAGCAGTACTTC. This sequence encodes CASSPTEVYEQYF.

This clonotype was seen only a few times. The chain recombines TRBV5-1 with TRBJ2-2; either TRBD1 or TRBD2 may supply D (5 bases each). CDR1 SGHRS and CDR2 YFSETQ come from the germline V gene. V lost 1 base to trimming and J lost 7 bases, with 20 bases between them. This CDR3 spans 17 amino acids. This CDR3 is CASSLLGTLAGIGELFF. The CDR3 DNA is TGCGCCAGCAGCTTGTTGGGGACCCTGGCAGGGATCGGGGAGCTGTTTTTT.

This clonotype was seen repeatedly, ten times or more. One end of the junction fails to match germline, which may point to a read error. The V call is TRBV7-3, the J call TRBJ1-1; D is perhaps TRBD1 (6 bases). From germline, CDR1 is SGHTA and CDR2 FQGTGA. The CDR3 totals 13 residues. The CDR3, as DNA: TGTGCCAGCAGCTCTTTAGGGGGGACTGAGGCTTTCTTT. As protein: CASSSLGGTEAFF.

V is TRBV10-3 and J is TRBJ1-3; 9 bases align to TRBD1. Germline V gene lookup returns CDR1 ENHRY and CDR2 SYGVKD. The CDR3 is made up of 17 amino acids. The ends lost 11 bases at V and 0 bases at J; junction bases unmatched: 14. The CDR3 spells CAAKGTGHLLSGNTIYF. DNA of the CDR3: TGTGCCGCAAAAGGGACAGGGCACCTCCTCTCTGGAAACACCATATATTTT.

The V call is TRBV5-1, the J call TRBJ2-1; TRBD1 matches at 9 bases. With V trimmed by 0 bases and J by 8 bases, 3 bases remained unmatched. The CDR3 sequence is 14 residues long. Germline CDR1 reads SGHRS; CDR2 reads YFSETQ. The CDR3 nucleotides read TGCGCCAGCAGCTTGGCCTGGACAGGGGATGAGCAGTTCTTC. Encoded protein: CASSLAWTGDEQFF.

The chain joins TRBV11-3 to TRBJ1-3, with 7 bases that match TRBD1. J lost 4 bases, V lost 5 bases, and 5 bases had no gene match. In germline, CDR1 is SGHNT, CDR2 YENEEA. The CDR3 length is 14 residues. The CDR3 loop reads CASSNRGAGNTIYF. For the CDR3, the DNA is TGTGCCAGCAGCAACAGGGGAGCAGGAAACACCATATATTTT. The whole variable domain, remainder taken from reference TRBV11-3 and TRBJ1-3, is EAGVVQSPRYKIIEKKQPVAFWCNPISGHNTLYWYLQNLGQGPELLIRYENEEAVDDSQLPKDRFSAERLKGVDSTLKIQPAELGDSAVYLCASSNRGAGNTIYFGEGSWLTVV.